This paragraph covers one TCR beta chain sequence. Its antigen is unknown. The sample comes from a study of shared clonotypes between healthy human individuals. Each subset's genomic DNA was shared equally among a number of immunoSEQ plates. Sorted subsets were amplified in replicate PCRs using 200 to 250 ng DNA, some 31,000 T cell genomes. Sequencing was performed with immunoSEQ multiplex PCR; in TCRdb, only in-frame clones are kept and a portion is missing. The sample holds under 2,000,000 clones, around 96% seen once. Naive CD8 cells were CD45RO-negative, positively selected for CCR7, excluding terminally differentiated effector memory CD45RA+ cells. Findings of the study overall: Naive CD4 clonotype sharing across a few donors was around 5%. Sample collection involved blood only; tissue repertoires are likely different.

The V gene's germline CDR1 is SEHNR and CDR2 FQNEAQ (reference sequence). Trimming stripped 5 bases from V and 3 bases from J, with 13 bases between. The CDR3 sequence is 14 residues long. The V and J genes are TRBV7-9 and TRBJ1-2; D is unclear. The TCR sequence derives from a young man in good health. The sequencing input was naive CD8+ T cells sorted from blood. As DNA, the CDR3 is TGTGCCAGCAGCCCTGAGAAGGCTGACTATGGCTACACCTTC. Amino acids: CASSPEKADYGYTF.